The entry below gives a single T cell receptor beta chain sequence along with its context. This record belongs to a study of identical twins. TCRdb passed the 5' RACE reads through MiXCR, listing each CDR3 protein once. Of under 350,000 distinct CDR3 sequences in the sample, roughly 8.6% are singletons; the top ten hold around 7.1%. A further study also used this sample, focusing on yellow fever vaccine responses in identical twins.

The sample taken for sequencing was CD8+ T cells sorted from blood. This sequence was found in a woman between 18 and 29 years old in good health.

This CDR3 is CASSPSVAGNTIYF. The CDR3 region has the DNA TGTGCCAGCAGTCCCTCGGTGGCTGGAAACACCATATATTTT. J is TRBJ1-3 and V is TRBV27; D is undetermined. The V gene's germline CDR1 is MNHEY and CDR2 SMNVEV (reference sequence). Trimming removed 5 bases at V and 2 bases at J, with 10 bases between. The CDR3 is 14 amino acids.